This T cell receptor beta chain is drawn from a study of blood T cell repertoires in COVID-19. Study-wide context: Collection of acute and convalescent COVID-19 samples took place in the United States, Italy and Spain.

This CDR3 has 18 residues. CDR1 is LGHNA and CDR2 is YSLEER in the germline V gene. Trimming pared 0 bases from V and 4 bases from J, leaving 19 bases between. Per the study methods: Estimation of nucleated cell counts relied on the amplification of reference gene primers. The repertoire was sequenced with immunoSEQ multiplex PCR; TCRdb's copy has only in-frame clones and lacks some. For V, J and clone size, that table is used; D and trimming come from the DNA. The table shows around 150,000 clones, with 75% to 80% occurring only once. This sequence joins TRBV4-3 and TRBJ2-1, with a weak D call TRBD1 (6 bases). Input material: peripheral blood. The receptor was isolated from a woman between 50 and 59 years old with active or convalescent COVID-19. In DNA form, the CDR3 reads TGCGCCAGCAGCCAAGATTTGCCGGGACATTTGCGTTACAATGAGCAGTTCTTC. Amino acids: CASSQDLPGHLRYNEQFF.